This TCR beta chain was retrieved from a study of CD8 T cells in ankylosing spondylitis. Overall study results and limits: A TCR beta motif of several highly homologous variants appeared characteristic of ankylosing spondylitis blood. There were earlier reports of some motif variants in reactive arthritis synovial fluid and blood.

Trimming removed 0 bases at V and 9 bases at J, with 13 bases between. The CDR3 runs to 14 residues. Per germline, CDR1 SGDLS and CDR2 YYNGEE. Details on this clonotype: Antigen unknown.

One entry per CDR3 protein, called by TCRdb with MiXCR from the 5' RACE reads. There are 75,000 to 95,000 distinct CDR3 sequences in the sample; roughly 8.5% occur only once, and approximately 30% lies in the top ten. This receptor was obtained from a male donor with ankylosing spondylitis. V and J are TRBV9 and TRBJ2-1; D perhaps matches TRBD2 (6 bases). Source material: blood, either unsorted or a sorted T cell fraction (not recorded which). Here the CDR3 reads CASSVELAWSEQFF. The CDR3 coding sequence is TGTGCCAGCAGCGTAGAACTAGCCTGGAGTGAGCAGTTCTTC.